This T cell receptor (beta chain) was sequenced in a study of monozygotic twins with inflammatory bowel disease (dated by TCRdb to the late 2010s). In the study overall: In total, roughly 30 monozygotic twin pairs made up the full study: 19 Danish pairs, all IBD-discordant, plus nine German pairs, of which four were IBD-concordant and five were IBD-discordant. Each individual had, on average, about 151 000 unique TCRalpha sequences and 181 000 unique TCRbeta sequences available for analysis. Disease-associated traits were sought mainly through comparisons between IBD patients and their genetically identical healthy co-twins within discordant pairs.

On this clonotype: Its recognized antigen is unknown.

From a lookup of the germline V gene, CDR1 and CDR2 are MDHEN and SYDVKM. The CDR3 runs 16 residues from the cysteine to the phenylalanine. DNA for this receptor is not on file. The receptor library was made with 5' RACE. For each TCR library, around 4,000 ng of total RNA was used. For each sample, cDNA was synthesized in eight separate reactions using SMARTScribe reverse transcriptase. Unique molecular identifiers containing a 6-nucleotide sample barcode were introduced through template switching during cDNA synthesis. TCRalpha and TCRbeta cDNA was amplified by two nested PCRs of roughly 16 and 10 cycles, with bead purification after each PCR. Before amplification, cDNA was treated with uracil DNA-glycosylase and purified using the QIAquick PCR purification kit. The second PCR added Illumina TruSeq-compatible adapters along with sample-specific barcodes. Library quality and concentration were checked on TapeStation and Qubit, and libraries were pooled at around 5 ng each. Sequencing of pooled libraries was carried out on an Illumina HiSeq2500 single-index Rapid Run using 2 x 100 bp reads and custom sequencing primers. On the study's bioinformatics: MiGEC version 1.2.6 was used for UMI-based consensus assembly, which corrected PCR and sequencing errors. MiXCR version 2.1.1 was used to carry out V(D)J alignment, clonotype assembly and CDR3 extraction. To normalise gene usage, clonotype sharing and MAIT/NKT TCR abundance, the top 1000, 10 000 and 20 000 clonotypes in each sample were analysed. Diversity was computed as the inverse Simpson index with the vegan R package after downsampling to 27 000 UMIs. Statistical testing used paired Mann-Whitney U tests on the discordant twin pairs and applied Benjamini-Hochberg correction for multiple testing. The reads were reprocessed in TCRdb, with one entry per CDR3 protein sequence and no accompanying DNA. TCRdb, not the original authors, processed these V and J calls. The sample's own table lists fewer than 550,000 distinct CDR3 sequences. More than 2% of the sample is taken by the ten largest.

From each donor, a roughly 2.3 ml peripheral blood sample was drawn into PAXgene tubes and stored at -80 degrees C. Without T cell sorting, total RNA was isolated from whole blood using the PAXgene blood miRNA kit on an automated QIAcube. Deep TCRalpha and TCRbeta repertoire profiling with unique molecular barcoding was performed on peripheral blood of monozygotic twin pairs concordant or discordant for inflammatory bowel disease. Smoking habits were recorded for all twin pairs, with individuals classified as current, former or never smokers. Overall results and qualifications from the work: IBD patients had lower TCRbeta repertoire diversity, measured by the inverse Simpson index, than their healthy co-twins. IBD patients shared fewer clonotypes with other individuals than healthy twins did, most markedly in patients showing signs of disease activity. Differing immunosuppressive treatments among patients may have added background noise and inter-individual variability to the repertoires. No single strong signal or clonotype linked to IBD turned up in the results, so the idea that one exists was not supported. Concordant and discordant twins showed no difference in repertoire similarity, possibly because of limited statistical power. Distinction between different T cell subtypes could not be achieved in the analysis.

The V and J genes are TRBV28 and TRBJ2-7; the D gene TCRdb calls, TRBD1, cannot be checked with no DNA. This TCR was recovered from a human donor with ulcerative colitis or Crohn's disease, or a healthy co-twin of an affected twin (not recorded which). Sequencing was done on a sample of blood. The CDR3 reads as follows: CASSLVVGGGSYEQYF.